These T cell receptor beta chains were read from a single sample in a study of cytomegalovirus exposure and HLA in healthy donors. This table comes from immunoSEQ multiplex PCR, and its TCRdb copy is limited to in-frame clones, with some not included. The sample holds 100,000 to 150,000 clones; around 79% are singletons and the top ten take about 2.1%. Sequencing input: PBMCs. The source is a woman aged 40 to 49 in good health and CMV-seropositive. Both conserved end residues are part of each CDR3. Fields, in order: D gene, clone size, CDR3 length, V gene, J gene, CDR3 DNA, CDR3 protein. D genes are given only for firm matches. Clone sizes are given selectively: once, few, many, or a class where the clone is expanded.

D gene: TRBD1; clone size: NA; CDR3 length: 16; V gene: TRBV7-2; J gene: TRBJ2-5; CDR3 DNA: TGTGCCAGCAGCTTAACCTCCGGGACAGGGGGGGAGACCCAGTACTTC; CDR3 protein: CASSLTSGTGGETQYF
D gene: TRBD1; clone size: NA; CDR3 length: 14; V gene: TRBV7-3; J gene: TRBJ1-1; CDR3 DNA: TGTGCCAGCAGCTTGACAGGGGGAAACACTGAAGCTTTCTTT; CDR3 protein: CASSLTGGNTEAFF
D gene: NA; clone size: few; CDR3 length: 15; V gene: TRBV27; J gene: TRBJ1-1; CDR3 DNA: TGTGCCAGCAGTTTCTACGACAGAATGAACACTGAAGCTTTCTTT; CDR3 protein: CASSFYDRMNTEAFF
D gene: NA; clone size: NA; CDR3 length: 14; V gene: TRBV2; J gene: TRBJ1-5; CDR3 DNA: TGTGCCAGCAGTGAGGGAACAGGGAGTCAGCCCCAGCATTTT; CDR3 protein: CASSEGTGSQPQHF
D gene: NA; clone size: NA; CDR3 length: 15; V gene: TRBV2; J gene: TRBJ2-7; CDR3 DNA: TGTGCCAGTATCGCCCACGACGAGGGGGGGGGCGAGCAGTACTTC; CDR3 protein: CASIAHDEGGGEQYF
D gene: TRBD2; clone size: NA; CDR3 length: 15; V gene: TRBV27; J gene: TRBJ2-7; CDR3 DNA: TGTGCCAGCAGTCTGCGGACTAGCGGTTATTACGAGCAGTACTTC; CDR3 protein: CASSLRTSGYYEQYF
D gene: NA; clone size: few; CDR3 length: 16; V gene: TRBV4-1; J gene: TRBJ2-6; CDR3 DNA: TGCGCCAGCAGCCAAGAACAGGGCACTGGGGCCAACGTCCTGACTTTC; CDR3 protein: CASSQEQGTGANVLTF
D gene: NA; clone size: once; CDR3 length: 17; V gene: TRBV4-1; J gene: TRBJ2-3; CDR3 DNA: TGCGCCAGCAGGCGCATCCCAGAGCAGCTGAGCGCAGATACGCAGTATTTT; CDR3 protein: CASRRIPEQLSADTQYF
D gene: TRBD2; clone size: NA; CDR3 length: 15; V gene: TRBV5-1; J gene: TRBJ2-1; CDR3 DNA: TGCGCCAGCAGCTTGGCTAGCGGGAGGCTGAATGAGCAGTTCTTC; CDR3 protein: CASSLASGRLNEQFF
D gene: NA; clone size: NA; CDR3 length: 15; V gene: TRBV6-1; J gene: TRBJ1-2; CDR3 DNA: TGTGCCACCAAAACACCACGGACGGATGGGGGGGGCTACACCTTC; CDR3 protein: CATKTPRTDGGGYTF
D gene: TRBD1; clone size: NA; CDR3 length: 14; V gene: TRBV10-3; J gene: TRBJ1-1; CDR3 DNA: TGTGCCAGCAGTTCAGGACAGGGGCACACTGAAGCTTTCTTT; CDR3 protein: CASSSGQGHTEAFF
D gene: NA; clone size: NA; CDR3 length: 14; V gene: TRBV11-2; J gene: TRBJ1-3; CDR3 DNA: TGTGCCAGCAGCTTAGGATACAGACGAAACACCATATATTTT; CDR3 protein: CASSLGYRRNTIYF
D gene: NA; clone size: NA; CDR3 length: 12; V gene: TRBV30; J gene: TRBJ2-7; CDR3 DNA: TGTGCCTGGGGGGGGGCGAGGGACGAGCAGTACTTC; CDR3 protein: CAWGGARDEQYF
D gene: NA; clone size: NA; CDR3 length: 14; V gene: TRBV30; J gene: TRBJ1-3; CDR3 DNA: TGTGCCTGGAGTGTAAGAGCCCCCGGGAACACCATATATTTT; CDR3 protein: CAWSVRAPGNTIYF
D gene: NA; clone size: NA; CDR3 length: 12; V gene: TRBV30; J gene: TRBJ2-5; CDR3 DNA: TGTGCCTGGAGTACAAATCCTCTAGACCAGTACTTC; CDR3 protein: CAWSTNPLDQYF
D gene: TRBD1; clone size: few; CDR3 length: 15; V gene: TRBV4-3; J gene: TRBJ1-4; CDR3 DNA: TGCGCCAGCAGCCAAGAGACAGGGTTGAATGAAAAACTGTTTTTT; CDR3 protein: CASSQETGLNEKLFF
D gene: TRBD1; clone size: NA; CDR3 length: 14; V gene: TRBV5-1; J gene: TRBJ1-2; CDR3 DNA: TGCGCCAGCAGCTTGGAAACAGGGGCCTATGGCTACACCTTC; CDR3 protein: CASSLETGAYGYTF
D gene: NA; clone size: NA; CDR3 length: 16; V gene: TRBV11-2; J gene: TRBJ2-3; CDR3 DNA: TGTGCCAGCAGCTTATTTGCGGGAACAGGTGCAGATACGCAGTATTTT; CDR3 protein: CASSLFAGTGADTQYF
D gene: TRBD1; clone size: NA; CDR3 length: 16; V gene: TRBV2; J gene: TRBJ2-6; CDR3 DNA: TGTGCCAGCAGTGAAGTCGGGACAGGGAGGGCCAACGTCCTGACTTTC; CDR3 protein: CASSEVGTGRANVLTF
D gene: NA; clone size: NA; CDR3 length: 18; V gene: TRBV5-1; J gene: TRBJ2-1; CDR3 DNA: TGCGCCAGCAGCTTGGGGAGGGAGGTCACCGGGTTCCACAATGAGCAGTTCTTC; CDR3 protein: CASSLGREVTGFHNEQFF
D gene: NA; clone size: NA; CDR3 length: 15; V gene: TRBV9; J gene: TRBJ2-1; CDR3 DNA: TGTGCCAGCAGCGTAGCCGGGAGTGGGTACAATGAGCAGTTCTTC; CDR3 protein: CASSVAGSGYNEQFF
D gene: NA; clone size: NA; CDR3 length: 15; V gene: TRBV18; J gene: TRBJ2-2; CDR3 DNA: TGTGCCAGCTCACCGTACCGGAAACAGGACGGGGAGCTGTTTTTT; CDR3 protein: CASSPYRKQDGELFF